This T cell receptor beta chain was found in a study of T cells in Graves' hyperthyroidism and ophthalmopathy. Study background: Any treatment followed the collection of peripheral blood at initial diagnosis. Regarding the study as a whole: Within blood appeared most thyroid clonotypes that had expanded above 0.001.

Comment on this clonotype: What it recognizes is unknown.

There were TCR beta CDR3 regions amplified from RNA transcripts. The TCR CDR3 first-round RT-PCR relied on the HTBI primer set. TCRdb fed the multiplex PCR reads into MiXCR, producing one record per CDR3 protein. There are over 700,000 distinct CDR3 sequences in the sample; roughly a third occur only once, and around 30% lies in the top ten. The CDR3 length is 15 residues. CDR1 and CDR2 from the germline V gene are SGHDT and YYEEEE. Trimming cost V 2 bases and J 3 bases, with 12 bases left between them. Patients aged 18 to 65 had newly diagnosed hyperthyroidism of under 2 months' duration. Exclusion followed for patients with uncontrolled infection, other autoimmune disease, pregnancy or lactation.

This rearrangement joins TRBV5-6 to TRBJ1-3; unclear D gene. Sample: blood. This receptor was taken from a woman in her forties with Graves' hyperthyroidism. CDR3 region: CASSFGVTHGNTIYF. Written as DNA, the CDR3 is TGTGCCAGCAGCTTTGGTGTAACCCATGGAAACACCATATATTTT.